The 30 T cell receptor beta chains in this list originate from one sample, sequenced in a study of neurological immune-mediated disorders. TCRdb used MiXCR to reprocess the 5' RACE reads, holding one entry per CDR3 protein. The table has about 31,000 distinct CDR3 sequences, roughly 14% seen once. This sample's time point: technical triplicate 2. Material: CD4+ T cells from blood. These receptors were collected from a female donor with HTLV-1-associated myelopathy (HAM/TSP).

The table lists this clonotype with many counts. Here the CDR3 DNA reads TGTGCCAGCAAGGGACAGACCAATGAAAAACTGTTTTTT. It yields the protein CASKGQTNEKLFF. The chain links TRBV11-2 to TRBJ1-4, with TRBD1 identical over 7 bases. V shed 7 bases and J 5 bases; nucleotides not matched to a gene: 4. This CDR3 is 13 amino acids long. Per germline, CDR1 SGHAT and CDR2 FQNNGV.

This clonotype showed up many times. V usage is TRBV19 and J usage is TRBJ1-6; weak D call: TRBD1 (6 bases). The germline V and J ends were trimmed by 6 bases and 7 bases, with 16 bases remaining between them. Per the germline V gene, CDR1 is LNHDA and CDR2 is SQIVND (reference sequence). This CDR3 contains 15 residues. The CDR3 region is CASRRGQFQNSPLHF. Here the CDR3 DNA reads TGTGCCAGTAGGAGAGGACAGTTCCAAAATTCACCCCTCCACTTT.

This clonotype is medium-sized. CDR3 coding DNA: TGTGCCAGCAGCTTAGGGCTAGCAGACTACGAGCAGTACTTC. Translation gives CASSLGLADYEQYF. The chain uses TRBV7-6 and TRBJ2-7, with TRBD2 as a possible D gene (5 bases). V lost 1 base and J 3 bases, leaving 10 bases between the germline ends. The germline V gene encodes CDR1 SGHVS and CDR2 FNYEAQ. There are 14 residues in the CDR3. Full variable domain (remainder filled in from reference TRBV7-6 and TRBJ2-7): GAGVSQSPRYKVTKRGQDVALRCDPISGHVSLYWYRQALGQGPEFLTYFNYEAQQDKSGLPNDRFSAERPEGSISTLTIQRTEQRDSAMYRCASSLGLADYEQYFGPGTRLTVT.

In its sample, this clonotype was seen many times. The gene calls are TRBV19 and TRBJ2-1, with TRBD1 matching over 11 bases. The V segment lost 5 bases and the J segment 4 bases; nucleotides outside the gene matches: 4. The germline V gene encodes CDR1 LNHDA and CDR2 SQIVND (reference sequence). The CDR3 has 15 amino acids. CDR3 protein: CASSGTGGGYNEQFF. Written as DNA, the CDR3 is TGTGCCAGTAGTGGGACAGGGGGAGGGTACAATGAGCAGTTCTTC.

This clonotype was seen repeatedly, ten times or more. This chain links TRBV11-2 with TRBJ2-2; D gene unclear. CDR3 length: 14 amino acids. Between the trimmed V and J ends, which lost 5 bases and 4 bases, there was a span of 11 bases. Germline V gene lookup returns CDR1 SGHAT and CDR2 FQNNGV. In nucleotides, the CDR3 is TGTGCCAGCAGCATCGGCACCCTCACCGGGGAGCTGTTTTTT. Its protein product is CASSIGTLTGELFF.

This clonotype was detected many times. The chain links TRBV27 to TRBJ1-6; D is perhaps TRBD1 (5 bases). Germline V gene lookup returns CDR1 MNHEY and CDR2 SMNVEV (reference sequence). With 5 bases removed from V and 6 bases from J, the gap between germline ends came to 20 bases. There are 17 residues in the CDR3. The CDR3 sequence is CASSPLGQQTSNSPLHF. The CDR3 DNA sequence: TGTGCCAGCAGTCCTTTGGGGCAGCAAACCTCTAATTCACCCCTCCACTTT.

This clonotype was counted many times. This chain links TRBV3-1 with TRBJ2-3; TRBD2 matches at 7 bases. The length of the CDR3 is 14 residues. V lost 3 bases, J lost 4 bases, and 4 bases stayed unmatched. Germline V CDR1 and CDR2: LGHDT, YNNKEL (reference sequence). The CDR3 bases are TGTGCCAGCAGCCACCGGGACTATGCAGATACGCAGTATTTT. It yields the protein CASSHRDYADTQYF.

As for this clonotype: One end of the junction is discordant with germline, which a read error may explain. The chain combines TRBV4-2 with TRBJ2-1; either TRBD1 or TRBD2 may supply D (5 bases each). This CDR3 has 17 residues. The germline V gene encodes CDR1 LGHNA and CDR2 YNFKEQ. Here the CDR3 reads CAISQDPGALQYNEQFF. In DNA form, the CDR3 reads TGTGCCATCAGCCAAGACCCCGGGGCCCTCCAATACAATGAGCAGTTCTTC.

The J gene is TRBJ1-1, the V gene TRBV20-1, with D unclear. The germline V gene has CDR1 DFQATT and CDR2 SNEGSKA (reference sequence). V lost 2 bases and J lost 0, with 13 bases in between. The CDR3 contains 15 residues. CDR3 bases: TGCAGTGCTAGACCCATCCGGGAAATGAACACTGAAGCTTTCTTT. Encoded protein: CSARPIREMNTEAFF.

The J gene is TRBJ2-5, the V gene TRBV12-3 or TRBV12-4; maybe TRBD2 (7 bases). This CDR3 is built from 13 residues. The germline V and J ends were trimmed by 5 bases and 7 bases, with 14 bases remaining between them. The CDR3 sequence: CASSVGGATTQYF. The CDR3 DNA follows: TGTGCCAGCAGTGTGGGGGGGGCCACGACCCAGTACTTC.

This clonotype is medium-sized in the sample. The chain uses TRBV2 and TRBJ2-7; D is unresolved. The CDR3 loop spans 14 amino acids. The V end was cut by 4 bases, the J end by 2 bases, with 12 bases between. Germline-derived CDR1 and CDR2 are SNHLY and FYNNEI. CDR3 region: CASSAQQNPYEQYF. The CDR3 DNA is TGTGCCAGCAGTGCGCAGCAGAACCCCTACGAGCAGTACTTC.

This clonotype appeared many times. The V call is TRBV20-1, the J call TRBJ2-5, with D uncertain. CDR1 is DFQATT, CDR2 SNEGSKA, per germline (reference sequence). The CDR3 is 11 residues long. The V end lost 0 bases, the J end lost 2 bases, and 1 base lay between the germline ends. The DNA of the CDR3 is TGCAGTGCTAGAGAGCAAGAGACCCAGTACTTC. Amino acids: CSAREQETQYF.

This clonotype was picked up many times. This chain connects TRBV20-1 to TRBJ1-2; tentatively, D is TRBD1 (5 bases). Germline CDR1 is DFQATT and CDR2 is SNEGSKA (reference sequence). The V and J ends lost 6 bases and 1 base respectively, with 12 bases between them. The CDR3 consists of 13 residues. The CDR3 nucleotides read TGCAGTGCCGTGAGAGGGGATAACTATGGCTACACCTTC. Translated: CSAVRGDNYGYTF.

There are many counts of this clonotype. This chain joins TRBV2 and TRBJ2-3; D may be TRBD1 or TRBD2 (5 bases each). The V end was cut by 8 bases, the J end by 0 bases, with 21 bases between. The CDR3 totals 17 residues. Germline V gene sequence: CDR1 SNHLY, CDR2 FYNNEI. CDR3 region: CASLASPGTPSTDTQYF. The CDR3 DNA sequence: TGTGCCAGCTTGGCCTCCCCAGGGACCCCGAGCACAGATACGCAGTATTTT.

This clonotype was counted many times. The chain employs TRBV18 and TRBJ2-1; D assignment may be TRBD1 or TRBD2 (5 bases each). Trimming left V 3 bases short and J 4 bases short, with 19 bases between. CDR3 size: 17 residues. The germline V gene encodes CDR1 KGHSH and CDR2 LQKENI. The CDR3 nucleotides read TGTGCCAGCTCACCTCTCCCTGGGACCACTCGTTACAATGAGCAGTTCTTC. Its protein is CASSPLPGTTRYNEQFF.

This clonotype was recorded at least ten times. The genes are TRBV20-1 and TRBJ1-1, with D possibly matching TRBD1 (5 bases). The CDR3 has 14 residues. Trimming stripped 3 bases from V and 0 bases from J, with 11 bases between. Germline V gene data show CDR1 as DFQATT and CDR2 as SNEGSKA (reference sequence). The CDR3 sequence: CSARRGGMNTEAFF. The CDR3 DNA reads as TGCAGTGCTAGGAGGGGAGGGATGAACACTGAAGCTTTCTTT.

Ten or more counts support this clonotype. The chain employs TRBV14 and TRBJ2-1; 7 positions match TRBD1. From germline, CDR1 is SGHDN and CDR2 FVKESK. V shed 7 bases, J shed 7 bases, and the junction held 7 bases outside the gene matches. The CDR3 loop spans 13 amino acids. In nucleotides, the CDR3 is TGTGCCAGCAAACGACAGGGTAGGAATGAGCAGTTCTTC. Protein product: CASKRQGRNEQFF.

This clonotype showed up many times. This chain's CDR3 is CASSLVAGLSGNTIYF. For the CDR3, the DNA is TGTGCCAGCAGCTTAGTTGCGGGGCTCTCTGGAAACACCATATATTTT. The chain uses TRBV11-2 and TRBJ1-3; TRBD1 is a possible D gene (5 bases). V was trimmed by 1 base and J by 0 bases, leaving 10 bases between them. The CDR3 is 16 residues long. CDR1 and CDR2 from the germline V gene are SGHAT and FQNNGV. Together with reference TRBV11-2 and TRBJ1-3, the CDR3 gives the full variable domain: EAGVAQSPRYKIIEKRQSVAFWCNPISGHATLYWYQQILGQGPKLLIQFQNNGVVDDSQLPKDRFSAERLKGVDSTLKIQPAKLEDSAVYLCASSLVAGLSGNTIYFGEGSWLTVV.

This clonotype was seen ten or more times. The genes are TRBV12-3 or TRBV12-4 and TRBJ1-2; D is undetermined. Trimming cost V 5 bases and J 5 bases, with 9 bases left between them. The length of the CDR3 is 12 residues. In DNA, the CDR3 is TGTGCCAGCAGTGTTAGGGTTTATGGCTACACCTTC. Amino acids: CASSVRVYGYTF.

This clonotype was counted many times. The chain couples TRBV9 to TRBJ2-5, with a possible D match to TRBD1 (6 bases). CDR3 length: 13 amino acids. Trimming took 4 bases from V and 2 from J, leaving 9 bases between them. Germline V gene data show CDR1 as SGDLS and CDR2 as YYNGEE. The DNA for the CDR3 is TGTGCCAGCAGCCCAGGGGCTCAAGAGACCCAGTACTTC. Amino acids: CASSPGAQETQYF.

This clonotype was recorded at least ten times. The chain is built from TRBV5-1 and TRBJ2-1, with D possibly TRBD2 on 5 matching bases. V was clipped by 0 bases and J by 9 bases, with 10 bases between them. The CDR3 is made up of 13 amino acids. Germline CDR1 reads SGHRS; CDR2 reads YFSETQ. The CDR3 region has the DNA TGCGCCAGCAGCTTGGGTCGGGGAAGTGAGCAGTTCTTC. This sequence encodes CASSLGRGSEQFF.

The chain combines TRBV5-1 with TRBJ2-6, with 11 bases identical to TRBD1. Trimming cost V 4 bases and J 1 base; bases outside gene matches: 4. Germline CDR1 SGHRS, CDR2 YFSETQ. This CDR3 region has 17 residues. CDR3 sequence (DNA): TGCGCCAGCAGCATGGACAGGGGGCAGTCTGGGGCCAACGTCCTGACTTTC. This translates into CASSMDRGQSGANVLTF.

This clonotype has a count of ten or more. The rearrangement joins TRBV3-1 to TRBJ2-3; D not resolved. The CDR3 extends over 14 amino acids. V lost 0 bases and J lost 4, with 8 bases in between. In germline, CDR1 is LGHDT, CDR2 YNNKEL (reference sequence). The CDR3 nucleotides read TGTGCCAGCAGCCAAGAATCCGGTCCAGATACGCAGTATTTT. Translated, it gives CASSQESGPDTQYF.

This clonotype was observed at least ten times. The chain recombines TRBV9 with TRBJ2-1, with D tentatively TRBD2 (5 bases). V was shortened by 0 bases and J by 10 bases, with 11 bases between the two germline ends. The CDR3 totals 13 residues. Germline lookup yields CDR1 SGDLS and CDR2 YYNGEE. Here the CDR3 DNA reads TGTGCCAGCAGCGTAGATCAACTAGACGAGCAGTTCTTC. It specifies CASSVDQLDEQFF.

This clonotype was picked up many times. This chain links TRBV20-1 with TRBJ1-3; D gene unclear. This CDR3 comprises 12 residues. From germline, CDR1 is DFQATT and CDR2 SNEGSKA (reference sequence). Deletions cut 3 bases from V and 7 bases from J, with 10 bases between. CDR3 sequence reads: CSASKDPNTIYF. The CDR3 nucleotides are TGCAGTGCTAGCAAGGATCCGAACACCATATATTTT.

This clonotype was counted a few times. The chain links TRBV28 to TRBJ2-7, with TRBD2 matching over 10 bases. Unmatched junction bases numbered 8, after V lost 5 bases and J lost 4 bases. The germline CDR1 and CDR2 sequences are MDHEN and SYDVKM. The CDR3 contains 15 residues. The CDR3, as DNA: TGTGCCAGCAGTCCGACTAGCGGGCTCTTGTACGAGCAGTACTTC. This encodes CASSPTSGLLYEQYF.

CDR3 protein: CSALGGTSGREQFF. CDR3 DNA sequence: TGCAGTGCCCTAGGGGGGACTAGCGGGAGGGAGCAGTTCTTC. The rearrangement joins TRBV20-1 to TRBJ2-1; 15 bases are a match to TRBD2. Trimming cost V 6 bases and J 10 bases; bases outside gene matches: 7. Germline V lookup: CDR1 DFQATT, CDR2 SNEGSKA (reference sequence). The CDR3 has 14 residues.

There are many counts of this clonotype. V gene TRBV24-1 combines with J gene TRBJ2-1, with D perhaps matching TRBD2 (5 bases). The V gene lost 5 bases and the J gene lost 7 bases, with 20 bases spanning the gap. This CDR3 has 16 amino acids. Germline CDR1 and CDR2: KGHDR and SFDVKD. In DNA, the CDR3 is TGTGCCACCAGTGGTCAGGACTTTTTCCCGAGGAATGAGCAGTTCTTC. Translating gives CATSGQDFFPRNEQFF.

This clonotype has only a few counts. This rearrangement joins TRBV7-9 to TRBJ2-7; possible D gene TRBD1, 6 bases. Per germline, CDR1 SEHNR and CDR2 FQNEAQ (reference sequence). The V and J ends lost 3 bases and 5 bases respectively, with 14 bases between them. The CDR3 is 14 amino acids. As DNA, the CDR3 is TGTGCCAGCAGCTTCTTCGGACAGTCCCACGAGCAGTACTTC. This codes for CASSFFGQSHEQYF.

This clonotype has a count of ten or more. The chain is built from TRBV12-3 or TRBV12-4 and TRBJ2-7; D possibly corresponds to TRBD1 (5 bases). The CDR3 is 14 amino acids. V was pared by 4 bases and J by 2 bases, with 12 bases between. In nucleotides, the CDR3 is TGTGCCAGCAGTTCTGGACATATCACCTACGAGCAGTACTTC. Its translation is CASSSGHITYEQYF.